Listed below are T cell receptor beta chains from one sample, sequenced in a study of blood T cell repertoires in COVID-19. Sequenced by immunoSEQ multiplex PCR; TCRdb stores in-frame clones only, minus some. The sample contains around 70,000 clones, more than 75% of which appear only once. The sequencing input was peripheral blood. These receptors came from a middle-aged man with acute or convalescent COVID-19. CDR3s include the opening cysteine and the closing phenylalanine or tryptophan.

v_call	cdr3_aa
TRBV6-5	CASSYSGTGLAYEQYF
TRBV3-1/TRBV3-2	CASSHIVAGPGRDYGYTF
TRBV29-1	CSSLGQGGGYTF
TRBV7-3	CASSLKQPGANVLTF
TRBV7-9	CASSPTSGVPDTQYF
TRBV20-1	CSASLRGGTDTQYF
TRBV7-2	CASSLGGAGAGAFF
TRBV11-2	CASSIIRGRDSPLHF
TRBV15	CATSVQDSYEQYF
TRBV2	CASSRGQNSPLHF